This TCR beta chain was sequenced in a study of cytomegalovirus exposure and HLA in healthy donors. At the level of the study: Inside one of the first data releases sat 80 million to 95 million unique TCRs taken from HLA-typed donors.

Findings of the study overall: Cytomegalovirus association was listed for 164 TCR beta chains. Most TCRs appeared rarely, but some public TCRs recurred in many donors. A later analysis linked a missense DCLRE1C variant to TCR beta V- and J-gene trimming.

A note on this clone: Its antigen is undetermined.

PCR primers comprised 60 Vbeta and 13 Jbeta primers. The method was immunoSEQ multiplex PCR; TCRdb's version includes in-frame clones alone and lacks a portion of them. Counted here are 200,000 to 250,000 clones, roughly four fifths occurring once; the ten biggest clones make up approximately 0.62%. V was clipped by 6 bases and J by 2 bases; unmatched bases: 6. The CDR3 has 15 amino acids. The germline CDR1 and CDR2 sequences are KGHSH and LQKENI. The rearrangement joins TRBV18 to TRBJ1-5; 8 bases match TRBD1. The sequence was obtained from a woman in her thirties or forties in good health and CMV-seronegative. Sample: PBMCs. The CDR3 protein is CASSPDRAGNQPQHF. For the CDR3, the DNA is TGTGCCAGCTCTCCGGACAGGGCTGGCAATCAGCCCCAGCATTTT.